This paragraph covers one T cell receptor (beta chain) sequence. This entry belongs to a study of T cell responses to AZD1222 COVID-19 vaccine. Here immunoSEQ multiplex PCR was the method, and the copy in TCRdb shows in-frame clones only, minus some. The sample lists about 140,000 clones, less than 95% occurring once. Germline-derived CDR1 and CDR2 are MNHEY and SVGEGT. The CDR3 has 17 amino acids. The V gene lost 0 bases and the J gene lost 7 bases, with 18 bases spanning the gap. V usage is TRBV6-2 or TRBV6-3 and J usage is TRBJ2-2; no firm D call. The sequence was collected from an adult who received the AZD1222 COVID-19 vaccine. The sample in question was peripheral blood, obtained 28 days after the second AZD1222 dose. In nucleotides, the CDR3 is TGTGCCAGCAGTTACTCGATCCTGGTGACATATTTCGGGGAGCTGTTTTTT. This translates into CASSYSILVTYFGELFF.